The 31 T cell receptor beta chains below all came from one sample that was sequenced in a study of T-cell reconstitution after alpha-beta-depleted transplantation in children. The authors prepared the TCRbeta library with unique molecular identifiers. One entry per CDR3 protein, called by TCRdb with MiXCR from the PCR reads. The sample shows over 150,000 distinct CDR3 sequences, roughly 7.1% of them seen only once. This specimen consisted of PBMCs, obtained before TCRalphabeta/CD19-depleted stem cell transplant. The receptors were sampled from a boy aged 2 to 10 with acute lymphoblastic leukemia, due to receive a stem cell transplant.

The chain recombines TRBV11-2 with TRBJ2-7; tentative D call: TRBD1 (6 bases). This CDR3 comprises 14 residues. The V gene lost 5 bases and the J gene lost 2 bases, with 13 bases spanning the gap. Germline V gives CDR1 SGHAT, CDR2 FQNNGV. In nucleotides, the CDR3 is TGTGCCAGCAGCCTGAGGGACAATCCCTACGAGCAGTACTTC. Translating it yields CASSLRDNPYEQYF.

Many counts were recorded for this clonotype. This chain links TRBV6-5 with TRBJ2-7; TRBD2 might be the D (6 bases). CDR1 MNHEY and CDR2 SVGAGI come from the germline V gene. The V end lost 8 bases, the J end lost 4 bases, and 15 bases lay between the germline ends. The CDR3 extends over 13 amino acids. CDR3 nucleotides: TGTGCCAGCTCCCGGGAGAGAAAATACGAGCAGTACTTC. Translation gives CASSRERKYEQYF.

This clonotype was detected only a few times. V usage is TRBV15 and J usage is TRBJ2-7; D gene ambiguous. The CDR3 loop spans 13 amino acids. Germline lookup yields CDR1 LNHNV and CDR2 YYDKDF (reference sequence). Trimming pared 0 bases from V and 1 base from J, leaving 4 bases between. CDR3: CATSRDISYEQYF. The CDR3, as DNA: TGTGCCACCAGCAGAGATATATCCTACGAGCAGTACTTC.

V gene TRBV4-2 combines with J gene TRBJ2-3, with D maybe TRBD1 (6 bases). This CDR3 is 15 amino acids long. V was shortened by 3 bases and J by 1 base, with 11 bases between the two germline ends. CDR1 and CDR2 (germline): LGHNA, YNFKEQ. The CDR3 coding sequence is TGTGCCAGCAGCCAGGGGGCGGCGGGCACAGATACGCAGTATTTT. It codes for CASSQGAAGTDTQYF.

This clonotype has only a few counts. This rearrangement joins TRBV25-1 to TRBJ2-7; 11 bases are a match to TRBD1. The CDR3 consists of 14 residues. From germline, CDR1 is MGHDK and CDR2 SYGVNS. Trimming took 3 bases from V and 8 from J; bases not matched to a gene: 6. The CDR3 sequence is CASSDRGQGVKQYF. CDR3 nucleotides: TGTGCCAGCAGTGATAGGGGACAGGGGGTTAAGCAGTACTTC.

This clonotype was detected many times. This chain uses TRBV5-1 with TRBJ2-1; 9 nucleotides agree with TRBD2. CDR3 size: 13 residues. V was clipped by 4 bases and J by 8 bases; unmatched bases: 4. Germline assignment: CDR1 SGHRS and CDR2 YFSETQ. The CDR3: CASSAGTSHEQFF. CDR3 sequence (DNA): TGCGCCAGCAGCGCCGGGACTAGCCATGAGCAGTTCTTC.

The sample holds a few counts of this clonotype. V usage is TRBV7-2 and J usage is TRBJ2-3; D tentatively fits TRBD1 or TRBD2 (6 bases each). Germline lookup yields CDR1 SGHTA and CDR2 FQGNSA. Trimming left V 1 base short and J 1 base short, with 9 bases between. The CDR3 is 15 residues long. The CDR3 is CASSLEGGRTDTQYF. The CDR3 region has the DNA TGTGCCAGCAGCTTAGAAGGGGGGCGCACAGATACGCAGTATTTT.

This clonotype was picked up many times. The V gene is TRBV29-1, the J gene TRBJ1-1; D ambiguous. The CDR3 consists of 12 residues. Germline-derived CDR1 and CDR2 are SQVTM and ANQGSEA. V was cut by 6 bases and J by 0 bases, with 8 bases left in between. CDR3 protein: CSVGSMNTEAFF. CDR3 DNA sequence: TGCAGCGTGGGATCCATGAACACTGAAGCTTTCTTT. Together with reference TRBV29-1 and TRBJ1-1, the CDR3 gives the full variable domain: SAVISQKPSRDICQRGTSLTIQCQVDSQVTMMFWYRQQPGQSLTLIATANQGSEATYESGFVIDKFPISRPNLTFSTLTVSNMSPEDSSIYLCSVGSMNTEAFFGQGTRLTVV.

This clonotype was seen a few times. The chain couples TRBV7-9 to TRBJ2-7; D tentatively reads TRBD1 or TRBD2 (5 bases each). Trimming left V 7 bases short and J 4 bases short, with 17 bases between. Germline V lookup: CDR1 SEHNR, CDR2 FQNEAQ (reference sequence). CDR3 size: 14 residues. The CDR3 spells CASTQEGRAYEQYF. The DNA for the CDR3 is TGTGCCAGCACCCAAGAGGGCAGGGCGTACGAGCAGTACTTC.

This clonotype was detected ten times or more. The chain links TRBV12-3 or TRBV12-4 to TRBJ2-1; TRBD1 aligns across 7 bases. Germline trimming cut 6 bases from V and 12 bases from J; bases unmatched to any gene: 8. The length of the CDR3 is 12 residues. The DNA for the CDR3 is TGTGCCAGCAGACCCCCCGACAGGGCGCAGTTCTTC. This gives the protein CASRPPDRAQFF.

The chain recombines TRBV7-2 with TRBJ1-2, with D uncertain. The V end lost 4 bases, the J end lost 5 bases, and 8 bases lay between the germline ends. CDR1 and CDR2 from the germline V gene are SGHTA and FQGNSA. This CDR3 spans 12 amino acids. CDR3 in DNA: TGTGCCAGCAGCTGGAAGGATTATGGCTACACCTTC. Translated, it gives CASSWKDYGYTF.

Remarks on this clonotype: This may stem from a read error, because a much larger clone lies one nucleotide away. V gene TRBV20-1 combines with J gene TRBJ2-5; D gene ambiguous. The germline V gene has CDR1 DFQATT and CDR2 SNEGSKA (reference sequence). This CDR3 is built from 13 residues. CDR3 coding DNA: TGCAGTGGGGCTACCCGAGCAGTAGAGCCCCAGTACTTC. It is translated as CSGATRAVEPQYF.

Ten or more counts support this clonotype. Here the CDR3 reads CSVTQRGDRTGELFF. Here the CDR3 DNA reads TGCAGCGTTACGCAGCGGGGGGACCGAACCGGGGAGCTGTTTTTT. The chain employs TRBV29-1 and TRBJ2-2; 9 bases match TRBD2. The V segment lost 5 bases and the J segment 5 bases; nucleotides outside the gene matches: 9. The CDR3 runs 15 residues. Looked up from germline, CDR1 is SQVTM and CDR2 is ANQGSEA.

This clonotype occurred many times. V usage is TRBV7-9 and J usage is TRBJ2-7; D possibly matches TRBD1 or TRBD2 (5 bases each). CDR3 length: 13 amino acids. Trimming pared 1 base from V and 7 bases from J, leaving 11 bases between. From germline, CDR1 is SEHNR and CDR2 FQNEAQ (reference sequence). CDR3 sequence reads: CASSLGEGREQYF. Written as DNA, the CDR3 is TGTGCCAGCAGCTTAGGTGAGGGGAGAGAGCAGTACTTC.

This clonotype was counted between two and nine times. This chain uses TRBV7-9 with TRBJ1-5, with D hard to call. CDR1 and CDR2 from the germline V gene are SEHNR and FQNEAQ (reference sequence). This CDR3 has 13 amino acids. With 5 bases removed from V and 4 bases from J, the gap between germline ends came to 9 bases. For the CDR3, the DNA is TGTGCCAGCAGCCTATCCGATAATCAGCCCCAGCATTTT. This encodes CASSLSDNQPQHF.

This clonotype appeared many times. The chain has TRBV6-5 and TRBJ2-1; the D is unclear. CDR3 size: 16 residues. Germline loops: CDR1 MNHEY, CDR2 SVGAGI. The V end was cut by 5 bases, the J end by 3 bases, with 17 bases between. CDR3 sequence (DNA): TGTGCCAGCAGTACCTCGGCGGAGAGAGGCTACAATGAGCAGTTCTTC. Translated: CASSTSAERGYNEQFF.

V gene TRBV7-2 combines with J gene TRBJ1-6; 8 bases are a match to TRBD1. V lost 4 bases to trimming and J lost 10 bases; unmatched junction nucleotides: 6. Germline CDR1 SGHTA, CDR2 FQGNSA. CDR3 length: 14 residues. The CDR3 spells CASSSGQGPSPLHF. The CDR3 nucleotides are TGTGCCAGCAGCTCCGGACAGGGACCGTCACCCCTCCACTTT. Based on the CDR3 plus reference TRBV7-2 and TRBJ1-6, the full variable domain is GAGVSQSPSNKVTEKGKDVELRCDPISGHTALYWYRQSLGQGLEFLIYFQGNSAPDKSGLPSDRFSAERTGGSVSTLTIQRTQQEDSAVYLCASSSGQGPSPLHFGNGTRLTVT.

This clonotype was recorded at least ten times. V usage is TRBV29-1 and J usage is TRBJ2-5; D may correspond to TRBD1 or TRBD2 (7 bases each). The length of the CDR3 is 17 residues. The germline CDR1 and CDR2 sequences are SQVTM and ANQGSEA. The V and J ends lost 6 bases and 1 base respectively, with 24 bases between them. As DNA, the CDR3 is TGCAGCGTGGGGTGGCCAGGGGGGGAATTCGCCCAAGAGACCCAGTACTTC. As protein: CSVGWPGGEFAQETQYF.

This clonotype showed up many times. V gene TRBV12-3 or TRBV12-4 combines with J gene TRBJ2-1; D possibly corresponds to TRBD1 (5 bases). V was cut by 8 bases and J by 1 base, with 12 bases left in between. The CDR3 length is 14 residues. CDR3 region: CASQPTGSYNEQFF. For the CDR3, the DNA is TGTGCCAGCCAACCAACAGGTTCCTACAATGAGCAGTTCTTC.

This clonotype was found many times. The rearrangement uses TRBV15 and TRBJ2-7, with D possibly TRBD2 on 6 matching bases. Trimming took off 3 bases at V and 7 bases at J, with 19 bases between the two ends. The V gene's germline CDR1 is LNHNV and CDR2 YYDKDF (reference sequence). The CDR3 is 15 residues long. CDR3: CATSSGGTVRGEQYF. The CDR3 nucleotides read TGTGCCACCAGCAGTGGGGGGACTGTCCGGGGGGAGCAGTACTTC.

This clonotype was found many times. V gene TRBV12-3 or TRBV12-4 combines with J gene TRBJ1-4; 9 nucleotides agree with TRBD1. Trimming cost V 4 bases and J 10 bases; bases outside gene matches: 7. CDR3 length: 14 amino acids. The CDR3 protein is CASSWGQGNGKLFF. Here the CDR3 DNA reads TGTGCCAGCAGTTGGGGACAGGGTAACGGAAAACTGTTTTTT.

This clonotype was seen many times. This chain links TRBV5-5 with TRBJ1-1; D gene ambiguous. The germline V gene has CDR1 SGHKS and CDR2 YYEKEE (reference sequence). The CDR3 covers 13 residues. V was pared by 4 bases and J by 5 bases, with 12 bases between. In nucleotides, the CDR3 is TGTGCCAGCAGCCCCGGGCCGAGGACTGAAGCTTTCTTT. Its translation is CASSPGPRTEAFF.

A word on this clonotype: A much larger clone differs by one base, so this may be a read error. The gene calls are TRBV30 and TRBJ2-5; 8 bases map to TRBD2. CDR1 is GTSNPN and CDR2 is SVGIG in the germline V gene (reference sequence). The CDR3 is made up of 14 amino acids. CDR3 region: CAWSTGAGEETHYF. As DNA, the CDR3 is TGTGCCTGGAGTACGGGAGCGGGAGAAGAGACCCATTACTTC.

The rearrangement links TRBV29-1 to TRBJ2-1, with 12 nucleotides matching TRBD2. CDR1 is SQVTM, CDR2 ANQGSEA, per germline. The CDR3 extends over 16 amino acids. V lost 1 base to trimming and J lost 9 bases; unmatched junction nucleotides: 10. Written as DNA, the CDR3 is TGCAGCGTTGAAGGTGTGGCTAGCGGGGGGGCATTTGAGCAGTTCTTC. Encoded protein: CSVEGVASGGAFEQFF.

This clonotype showed up many times. In DNA, the CDR3 is TGTGCCAGCCGCCTTACGGACAGGGGGGCGTACAATGAGCAGTTCTTC. It specifies CASRLTDRGAYNEQFF. This chain connects TRBV28 to TRBJ2-1; TRBD1 matches 10 bases. CDR3 length equals 16 residues. Looked up from germline, CDR1 is MDHEN and CDR2 is SYDVKM. The ends lost 8 bases at V and 4 bases at J; junction bases unmatched: 11.

The chain is built from TRBV2 and TRBJ1-2; D may be TRBD1 (6 bases). Germline V gene sequence: CDR1 SNHLY, CDR2 FYNNEI. The V end lost 4 bases, the J end lost 8 bases, and 11 bases lay between the germline ends. This CDR3 is 12 amino acids long. The CDR3 is CASSVKGGGYTF. The CDR3 bases are TGTGCCAGCAGTGTCAAGGGGGGCGGCTACACCTTC.

This clonotype was seen at least ten times. The CDR3: CASSFPRSEQYF. The CDR3 DNA reads as TGTGCCAGCAGTTTCCCAAGGTCCGAGCAGTACTTC. The chain employs TRBV12-3 or TRBV12-4 and TRBJ2-7; D is undetermined. There are 12 residues in the CDR3. The V end lost 3 bases, the J end lost 6 bases, and 9 bases lay between the germline ends.

This clonotype was recorded many times. The chain links TRBV5-1 to TRBJ2-7; D is undetermined. The CDR3 has 15 amino acids. Trimming took 4 bases from V and 0 from J, leaving 14 bases between them. CDR1 and CDR2 (germline): SGHRS, YFSETQ. DNA for the CDR3: TGCGCCAGCAGCACCGACAAGATGAACTCCTACGAGCAGTACTTC. Translation: CASSTDKMNSYEQYF.

The chain recombines TRBV12-3 or TRBV12-4 with TRBJ2-7, with D possibly being TRBD2 (6 bases). The CDR3 consists of 14 residues. The V and J ends lost 6 bases and 4 bases respectively, with 16 bases between them. CDR3 sequence: CASSPSAGYYEQYF. The CDR3 nucleotides are TGTGCCAGCAGCCCCTCGGCGGGGTATTACGAGCAGTACTTC.

This clonotype was seen ten or more times. The chain links TRBV29-1 to TRBJ2-7; the match to TRBD1 covers 7 bases. V lost 4 bases to trimming and J lost 5 bases; unmatched junction nucleotides: 14. The CDR3 is made up of 15 amino acids. Germline CDR1 and CDR2: SQVTM and ANQGSEA. The CDR3 sequence: CSVGQGIPSSDEQYF. CDR3 nucleotide sequence: TGCAGCGTTGGACAGGGAATCCCGTCGAGTGACGAGCAGTACTTC.

This clonotype was counted a few times. V gene TRBV6-1 combines with J gene TRBJ1-3; 8 bases match TRBD1. Germline values: CDR1 MNHNS, CDR2 SASEGT. The ends lost 5 bases at V and 4 bases at J; junction bases unmatched: 10. This CDR3 is built from 16 residues. DNA for the CDR3: TGTGCCAGCAGTAAAATTGGACAGGGTTCGGGAAACACCATATATTTT. It yields the protein CASSKIGQGSGNTIYF.